The text below deals with one T cell receptor beta chain. TCRdb's table, derived via immunoSEQ multiplex PCR, lists solely in-frame clones and lacks some. Here the sample spans 35,000 or so clones, approximately 84% being singletons. The data were obtained in a study of OX40 agonist ivuxolimab in advanced cancers. Turning to the study itself: Patients achieving partial responses numbered three: one hepatocellular carcinoma case and two cutaneous melanoma cases.

This clonotype originated in an adult with an advanced solid tumor such as melanoma, head and neck, liver or kidney cancer. The sample consisted of CD4+ or CD8+ T cells sorted from blood, taken in a trial of the OX40 agonist ivuxolimab.

CDR3 coding DNA: TGTGCCAGCAACCCGTCCTCTTCGGTAGCGGGGATCTACGAGCAGTACTTC. Protein sequence: CASNPSSSVAGIYEQYF. The chain uses TRBV28 and TRBJ2-7; TRBD2 matches at 8 bases. CDR1 is MDHEN, CDR2 SYDVKM, per germline. CDR3 length: 17 amino acids. V gave up 7 bases and J gave up 3 bases; unmatched junction bases: 17.